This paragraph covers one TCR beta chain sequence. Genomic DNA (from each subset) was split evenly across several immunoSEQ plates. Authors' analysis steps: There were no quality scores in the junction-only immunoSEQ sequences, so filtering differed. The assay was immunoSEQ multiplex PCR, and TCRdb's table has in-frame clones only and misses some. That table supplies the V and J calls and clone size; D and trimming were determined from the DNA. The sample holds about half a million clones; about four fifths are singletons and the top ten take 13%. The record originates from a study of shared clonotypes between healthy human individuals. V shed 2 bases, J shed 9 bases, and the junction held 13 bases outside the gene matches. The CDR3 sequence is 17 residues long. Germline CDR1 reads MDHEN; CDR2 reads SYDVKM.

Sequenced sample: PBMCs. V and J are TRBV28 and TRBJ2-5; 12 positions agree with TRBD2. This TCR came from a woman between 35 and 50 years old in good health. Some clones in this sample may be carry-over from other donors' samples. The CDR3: CASSLTLTSGSGAAQYF. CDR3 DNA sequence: TGTGCCAGCAGTTTAACATTGACTAGCGGGAGCGGGGCGGCCCAGTACTTC.